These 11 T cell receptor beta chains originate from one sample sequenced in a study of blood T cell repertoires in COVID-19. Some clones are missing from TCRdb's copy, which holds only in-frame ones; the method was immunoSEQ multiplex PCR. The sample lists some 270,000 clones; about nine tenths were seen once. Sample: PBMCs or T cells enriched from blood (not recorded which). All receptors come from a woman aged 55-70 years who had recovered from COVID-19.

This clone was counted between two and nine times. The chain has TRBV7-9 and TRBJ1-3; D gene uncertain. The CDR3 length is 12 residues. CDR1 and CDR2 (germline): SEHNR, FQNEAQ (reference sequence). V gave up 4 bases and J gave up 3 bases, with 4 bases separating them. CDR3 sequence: CASSSIGNTIYF. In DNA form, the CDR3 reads TGTGCCAGCAGCTCAATTGGAAACACCATATATTTT.

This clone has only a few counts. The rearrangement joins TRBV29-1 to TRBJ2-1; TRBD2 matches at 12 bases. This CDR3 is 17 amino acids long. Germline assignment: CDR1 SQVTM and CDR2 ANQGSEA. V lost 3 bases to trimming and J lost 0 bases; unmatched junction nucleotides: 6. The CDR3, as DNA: TGCAGCGTTGAGGGACTAGCGGGTCAAAGCTCCTACAATGAGCAGTTCTTC. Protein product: CSVEGLAGQSSYNEQFF.

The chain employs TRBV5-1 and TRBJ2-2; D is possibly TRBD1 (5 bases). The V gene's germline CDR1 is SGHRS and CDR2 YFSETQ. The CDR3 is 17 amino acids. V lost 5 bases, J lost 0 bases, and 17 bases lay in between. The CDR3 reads CASSLMGLFANTGELFF. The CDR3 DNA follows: TGCGCCAGCAGTCTAATGGGGCTCTTCGCGAACACCGGGGAGCTGTTTTTT.

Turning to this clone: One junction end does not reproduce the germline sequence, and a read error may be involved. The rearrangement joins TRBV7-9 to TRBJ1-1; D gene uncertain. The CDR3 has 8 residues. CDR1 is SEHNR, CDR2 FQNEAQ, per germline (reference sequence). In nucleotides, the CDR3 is TGTGCCAGCAGGCGTGACAAATTT. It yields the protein CASRRDKF.

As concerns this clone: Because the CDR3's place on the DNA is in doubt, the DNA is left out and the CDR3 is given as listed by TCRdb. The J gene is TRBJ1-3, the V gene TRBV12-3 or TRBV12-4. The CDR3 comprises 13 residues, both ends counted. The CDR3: CASSSSGGNTIYF.

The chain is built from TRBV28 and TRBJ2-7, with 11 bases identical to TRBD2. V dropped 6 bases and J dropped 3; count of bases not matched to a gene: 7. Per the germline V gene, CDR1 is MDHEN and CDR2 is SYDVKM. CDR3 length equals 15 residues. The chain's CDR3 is CASSFVGTSGYEQYF. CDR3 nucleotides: TGTGCCAGCAGCTTCGTCGGGACTAGCGGCTACGAGCAGTACTTC. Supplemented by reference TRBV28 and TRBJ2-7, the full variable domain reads DVKVTQSSRYLVKRTGEKVFLECVQDMDHENMFWYRQDPGLGLRLIYFSYDVKMKEKGDIPEGYSVSREKKERFSLILESASTNQTSMYLCASSFVGTSGYEQYFGPGTRLTVT.

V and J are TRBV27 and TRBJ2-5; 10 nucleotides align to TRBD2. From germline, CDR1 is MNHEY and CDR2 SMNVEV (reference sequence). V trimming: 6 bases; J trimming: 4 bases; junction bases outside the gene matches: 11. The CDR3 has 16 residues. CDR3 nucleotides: TGTGCCAGCAGACCAAATCTAGCGGGAGCGGCAGAGACCCAGTACTTC. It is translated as CASRPNLAGAAETQYF.

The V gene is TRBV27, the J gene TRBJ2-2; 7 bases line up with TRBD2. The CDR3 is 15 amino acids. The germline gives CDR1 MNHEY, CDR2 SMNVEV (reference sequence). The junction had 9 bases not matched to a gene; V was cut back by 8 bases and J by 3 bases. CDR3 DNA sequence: TGTGCCAGCGGATCCGGGGGGTTGGACACCGGGGAGCTGTTTTTT. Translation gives CASGSGGLDTGELFF.

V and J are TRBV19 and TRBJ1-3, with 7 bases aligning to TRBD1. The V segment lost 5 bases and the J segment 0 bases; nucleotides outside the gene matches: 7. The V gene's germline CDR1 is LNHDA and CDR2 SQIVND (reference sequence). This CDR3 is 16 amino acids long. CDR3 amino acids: CASSFGQVHSGNTIYF. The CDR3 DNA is TGTGCCAGTAGTTTTGGACAGGTCCACTCTGGAAACACCATATATTTT.

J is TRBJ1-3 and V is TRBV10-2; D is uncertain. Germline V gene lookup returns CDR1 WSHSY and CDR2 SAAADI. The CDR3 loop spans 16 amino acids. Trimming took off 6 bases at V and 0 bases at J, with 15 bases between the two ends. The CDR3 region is CASSEINRFSGNTIYF. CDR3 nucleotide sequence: TGCGCCAGCAGCGAAATCAACAGATTCTCTGGAAACACCATATATTTT.

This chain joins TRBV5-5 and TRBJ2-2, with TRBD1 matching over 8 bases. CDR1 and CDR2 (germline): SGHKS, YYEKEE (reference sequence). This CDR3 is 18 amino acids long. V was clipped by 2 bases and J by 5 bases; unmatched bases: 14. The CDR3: CASSFWAPVQGATGELFF. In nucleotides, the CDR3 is TGTGCCAGCAGCTTTTGGGCCCCGGTGCAGGGGGCGACCGGGGAGCTGTTTTTT.